This is a list of T cell receptor beta chains from one sample in a study of regulatory T cells in long-lasting Graves disease. TCRdb reanalysed the multiplex PCR reads using MiXCR and keeps one entry per CDR3 protein. Of approximately 390,000 distinct CDR3 sequences in the sample, around 15% were seen once. These data also featured in a second study, about T cells in Graves' hyperthyroidism and ophthalmopathy.

The sample was peripheral blood mononuclear cells (PBMCs), taken at new diagnosis, from a patient treated with antithyroid drugs. Source of these receptors: a woman between 18 and 30 years old with Graves disease. Both conserved end residues are part of each CDR3. The D gene is left open where the match is weak. Clone size is not always given. Where it is, it says once, few, many or a class for expanded clones.

many,TRBV7-3,TRBJ2-1,15,NA,TGTGCCAGCAGCTTATGGGGGGCTGAGAGCAATGAGCAGTTCTTC,CASSLWGAESNEQFF
NA,TRBV19,TRBJ2-1,15,NA,TGTGCCAGTCAGTCACTGGGGGGCCCAAGGAATGAGCAGTTCTTC,CASQSLGGPRNEQFF
many,TRBV20-1,TRBJ2-7,15,NA,TGCAGTGCTAGAGATAACAGTCAACGGACCTACGAGCAGTACTTC,CSARDNSQRTYEQYF
many,TRBV7-2,TRBJ2-7,13,NA,TGTGCCAGCAGCTTCGAGGGGGGCTACGAGCAGTACTTC,CASSFEGGYEQYF
many,TRBV18,TRBJ1-1,14,NA,TGTGCCAGCTCACTTTCAGGAGGGTCCACTGAAGCTTTCTTT,CASSLSGGSTEAFF
few,TRBV5-1,TRBJ1-4,13,NA,TGCGCCAGCAGCTTGGGAGCTAATGAAAAACTGTTTTTT,CASSLGANEKLFF
many,TRBV2,TRBJ1-1,14,TRBD1,TGTGCCAGCAGGGACAGGGGGTACGGCACTGAAGCTTTCTTT,CASRDRGYGTEAFF
many,TRBV20-1,TRBJ2-1,12,NA,TGCAGTGCTAGAGGGTCTAGCAATGAGCAGTTCTTC,CSARGSSNEQFF
NA,TRBV19,TRBJ1-5,16,NA,TGTGCCAGTAGTCCAGACAGAGCTTATAGCAATCAGCCCCAGCATTTT,CASSPDRAYSNQPQHF
many,TRBV30,TRBJ1-4,15,NA,TGTGCCTGGAGTTCTACACCGGGACGACCCAAGTATATGTTTTTT,CAWSSTPGRPKYMFF
many,TRBV12-3/TRBV12-4,TRBJ2-3,15,NA,TGTGCCAGCAGTTTAGGGGACTCGATCACAGATACGCAGTATTTT,CASSLGDSITDTQYF
few,TRBV24-1,TRBJ2-2,16,TRBD2,TGTGCCACCAGTGATTGGGGGACTAGGAGCACCGGGGAGCTGTTTTTT,CATSDWGTRSTGELFF
few,TRBV5-1,TRBJ1-4,13,NA,TGCGCCAGCAGCCCGGACCATAATGAAAAACTGTTTTTT,CASSPDHNEKLFF
few,TRBV5-1,TRBJ2-7,14,TRBD1,TGCGCCAGCAGCTTTACAGGGACAGGGGTCGAGCAGTACTTC,CASSFTGTGVEQYF
few,TRBV5-1,TRBJ2-7,15,TRBD1,TGCGCCAGCAGCTTGGAAGGACAGGGGGCCTACGAGCAGTACTTC,CASSLEGQGAYEQYF
many,TRBV12-3/TRBV12-4,TRBJ1-1,12,NA,TGTGCCAGCAGTTTGAACCGGATTGAAGCTTTCTTT,CASSLNRIEAFF
NA,TRBV20-1,TRBJ1-2,14,NA,TGCAGTGCTAGACCCTGGGCCAGGGTGGATGGCCACACCTTC,CSARPWARVDGHTF
many,TRBV6-2/TRBV6-3,TRBJ2-1,16,TRBD1,TGTGCCAGCAGTCGCGCCCCAACGACAGGGGTGAATGAGCAGTTCTTC,CASSRAPTTGVNEQFF
NA,TRBV5-1,TRBJ1-2,15,NA,TGCGCCAGCAGCTTCGGCAAACAAGCTAACTATGGCTACACCTTC,CASSFGKQANYGYTF
many,TRBV12-3/TRBV12-4,TRBJ1-5,17,TRBD1,TGTGCCAGCAGTCTCCGGGGGACAGGGCCTAGCAATCAGCCCCAGCATTTT,CASSLRGTGPSNQPQHF
NA,TRBV20-1,TRBJ2-3,13,TRBD2,TGCGGGGGACTAGCGGGGGGCTCAGATACGCAGTATTTT,CGGLAGGSDTQYF
few,TRBV7-8,TRBJ1-6,14,TRBD1,TGTGCCAGCAGCCCCCCGGAGGGGGCCAAACCCCTCCACTTT,CASSPPEGAKPLHF
many,TRBV2,TRBJ2-3,15,TRBD2,TGTGCCAGCCGAACAGCGGGGGCGCGGGCAGATACGCAGTATTTT,CASRTAGARADTQYF
many,TRBV5-1,TRBJ2-2,16,TRBD2,TGCGCCAGCAGCGAGGTAGCGGGGCTGAACACCGGGGAGCTGTTTTTT,CASSEVAGLNTGELFF
few,TRBV19,TRBJ2-5,16,TRBD2,TGTGCCACTTCCGGACTAGCGGGAGGGCCACTGGAGACCCAGTACTTC,CATSGLAGGPLETQYF
few,TRBV5-1,TRBJ1-1,16,NA,TGCGCCAGCAGCCCCGCTTTACGGGGAGGGAACACTGAAGCTTTCTTT,CASSPALRGGNTEAFF
many,TRBV28,TRBJ2-2,12,NA,TGTGCCAGCATAAGGGGCACCGGGGAGCTGTTTTTT,CASIRGTGELFF
few,TRBV6-2/TRBV6-3,TRBJ1-6,18,NA,TGTGCCAGCAGTTACTCGATCCGGGGAAGCTCCTATAATTCACCCCTCCACTTT,CASSYSIRGSSYNSPLHF
many,TRBV10-3,TRBJ2-1,18,NA,TGTGCCATCAGTGAGTCACCTTCCGGGGGTCGCTCCTACAATGAGCAGTTCTTC,CAISESPSGGRSYNEQFF
many,TRBV12-3/TRBV12-4,TRBJ2-3,14,TRBD2,TGTGCCAGCAGGGAGACTAGCGGGGCAGATACGCAGTATTTT,CASRETSGADTQYF
few,TRBV29-1,TRBJ1-2,13,NA,TGCAGCGCTGCAACAGGGAGGGACTATGGCTACACCTTC,CSAATGRDYGYTF
many,TRBV12-3/TRBV12-4,TRBJ1-5,14,NA,TGTGCCAGCAGTTTCGGTCTGCAAAATCAGCCCCAGCATTTT,CASSFGLQNQPQHF
few,TRBV28,TRBJ1-5,15,NA,TGTGCCAGCAGTTTGACAGGACTAGGCAATCAGCCCCAGCATTTT,CASSLTGLGNQPQHF
NA,TRBV5-1,TRBJ1-3,15,NA,TGCGCCAGCAGCTTGGAGCCGGGATCTGGAAACACCATATATTTT,CASSLEPGSGNTIYF
many,TRBV3-1,TRBJ1-4,12,NA,TGTGCCAGCAGCCAAGAGGATGAAAAACTGTTTTTT,CASSQEDEKLFF
NA,TRBV2,TRBJ1-2,15,TRBD1,TGTGCCAGCAGCGTAGATGGCAGGGGGGGAGATGGCTACACCTTC,CASSVDGRGGDGYTF
few,TRBV4-2,TRBJ2-2,15,TRBD2,TGTGCCAGCAGCCGCCTTAGCGGGGGGGGAGGGGAGCTGTTTTTT,CASSRLSGGGGELFF
few,TRBV6-2/TRBV6-3,TRBJ1-1,15,NA,TGTGCCAGCAGTTCCCTGACAGAAACGAACACTGAAGCTTTCTTT,CASSSLTETNTEAFF
NA,TRBV10-3,TRBJ2-5,13,NA,TGTGCCATCAGTGGGGGTGGAGGGGAGACCCAGTACTTC,CAISGGGGETQYF
many,TRBV27,TRBJ1-1,12,NA,TGTGCCAGCAGTCCAGGGAGAACTGAAGCTTTCTTT,CASSPGRTEAFF
many,TRBV11-2,TRBJ2-2,16,TRBD2,TGTGCCAGCAGCTTAAGGCTAGCGGGAGTGGCTGGGGAGCTGTTTTTT,CASSLRLAGVAGELFF
NA,TRBV30,TRBJ1-1,15,TRBD1,TGTGCCTGGAGGGCTGGGGGCAGGGGGCGAACTGAAGCTTTCTTT,CAWRAGGRGRTEAFF
many,TRBV28,TRBJ2-7,15,NA,TGTGCCAGCAGTTTAGATCCTGCCAGAGGCTACGAGCAGTACTTC,CASSLDPARGYEQYF
NA,TRBV2,TRBJ2-1,13,NA,TGTGCCAGCCGGGACGGGTTATACAATGAGCAGTTCTTC,CASRDGLYNEQFF
many,TRBV20-1,TRBJ2-1,12,NA,TGCAGTGCTACGCGGGGAGTAGGCGAGCAGTTCTTC,CSATRGVGEQFF
many,TRBV5-1,TRBJ1-5,15,TRBD1,TGCGCCAGCAGCGACGGGACAGGGGGCAATCAGCCCCAGCATTTT,CASSDGTGGNQPQHF
few,TRBV10-2,TRBJ2-1,17,NA,TGCGCCAGCAGTGAGGAAGGGAAGAAAGGAAGGAGCAATGAGCAGTTCTTC,CASSEEGKKGRSNEQFF
many,TRBV5-1,TRBJ2-7,14,TRBD2,TGCGCCAGCAGCGGGACTTCGAGGGAGGGGGAGCAGTACTTC,CASSGTSREGEQYF
NA,TRBV2,TRBJ2-3,14,TRBD2,TGTGCCAGCAGGAAGGGGACTAGCGGCGATACGCAGTATTTT,CASRKGTSGDTQYF
few,TRBV7-2,TRBJ2-1,10,NA,TGTGCCAGCAGTTACAATGAGCGGTTCTTC,CASSYNERFF